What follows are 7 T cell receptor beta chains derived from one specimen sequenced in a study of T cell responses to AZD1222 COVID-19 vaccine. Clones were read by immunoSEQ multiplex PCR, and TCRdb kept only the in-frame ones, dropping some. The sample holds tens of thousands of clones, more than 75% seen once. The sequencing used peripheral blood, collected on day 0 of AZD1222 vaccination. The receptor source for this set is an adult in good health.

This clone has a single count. The CDR3 region is CASSAGVKPQHF. Written as DNA, the CDR3 is TGTGCCAGCAGTGCGGGGGTTAAGCCCCAGCATTTT. The genes are TRBV2 and TRBJ1-5; TRBD1 is a possible D gene (5 bases). The V gene's germline CDR1 is SNHLY and CDR2 FYNNEI. The V end was cut by 4 bases, the J end by 8 bases, with 9 bases between. The CDR3 runs to 12 residues.

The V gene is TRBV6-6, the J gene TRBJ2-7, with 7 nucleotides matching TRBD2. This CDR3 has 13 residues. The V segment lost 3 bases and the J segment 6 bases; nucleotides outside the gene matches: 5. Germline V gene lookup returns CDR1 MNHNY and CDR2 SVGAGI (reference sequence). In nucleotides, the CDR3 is TGTGCCAGCAGTTATGCGGGCGGGGGCGAGCAGTACTTC. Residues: CASSYAGGGEQYF.

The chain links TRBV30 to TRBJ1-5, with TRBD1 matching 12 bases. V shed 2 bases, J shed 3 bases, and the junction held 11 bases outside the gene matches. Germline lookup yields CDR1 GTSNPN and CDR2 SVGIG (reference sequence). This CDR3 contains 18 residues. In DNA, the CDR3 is TGTGCCTGGAGTAGTTGGGACAGGGGGCTCAGGGACAATCAGCCCCAGCATTTT. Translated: CAWSSWDRGLRDNQPQHF.

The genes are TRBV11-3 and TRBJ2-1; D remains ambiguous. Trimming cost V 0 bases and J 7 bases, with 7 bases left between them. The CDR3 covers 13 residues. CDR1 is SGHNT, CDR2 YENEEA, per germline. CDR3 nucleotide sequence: TGTGCCAGCAGCTTAGAGGTTGAGAATGAGCAGTTCTTC. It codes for CASSLEVENEQFF.

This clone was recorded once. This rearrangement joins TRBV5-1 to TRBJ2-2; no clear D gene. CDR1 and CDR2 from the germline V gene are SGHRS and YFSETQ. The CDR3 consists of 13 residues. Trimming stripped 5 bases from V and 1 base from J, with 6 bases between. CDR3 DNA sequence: TGCGCCAGCAGTGGGGAGAACACCGGGGAGCTGTTTTTT. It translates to CASSGENTGELFF. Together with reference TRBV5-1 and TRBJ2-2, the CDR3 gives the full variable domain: KAGVTQTPRYLIKTRGQQVTLSCSPISGHRSVSWYQQTPGQGLQFLFEYFSETQRNKGNFPGRFSGRQFSNSRSEMNVSTLELGDSALYLCASSGENTGELFFGEGSRLTVL.

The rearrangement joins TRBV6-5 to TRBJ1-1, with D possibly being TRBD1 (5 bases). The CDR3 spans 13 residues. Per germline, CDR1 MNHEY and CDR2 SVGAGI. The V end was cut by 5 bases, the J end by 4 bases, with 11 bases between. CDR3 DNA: TGTGCCAGCAGTCGGGACGGCGGCACTGAAGCTTTCTTT. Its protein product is CASSRDGGTEAFF.

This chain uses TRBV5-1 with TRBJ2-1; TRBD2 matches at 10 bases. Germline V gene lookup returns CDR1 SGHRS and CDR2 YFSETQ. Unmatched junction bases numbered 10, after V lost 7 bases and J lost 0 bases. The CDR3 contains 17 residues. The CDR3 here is CASVLGTSAFSYNEQFF. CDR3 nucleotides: TGCGCCAGCGTACTCGGGACTAGCGCATTCTCCTACAATGAGCAGTTCTTC.